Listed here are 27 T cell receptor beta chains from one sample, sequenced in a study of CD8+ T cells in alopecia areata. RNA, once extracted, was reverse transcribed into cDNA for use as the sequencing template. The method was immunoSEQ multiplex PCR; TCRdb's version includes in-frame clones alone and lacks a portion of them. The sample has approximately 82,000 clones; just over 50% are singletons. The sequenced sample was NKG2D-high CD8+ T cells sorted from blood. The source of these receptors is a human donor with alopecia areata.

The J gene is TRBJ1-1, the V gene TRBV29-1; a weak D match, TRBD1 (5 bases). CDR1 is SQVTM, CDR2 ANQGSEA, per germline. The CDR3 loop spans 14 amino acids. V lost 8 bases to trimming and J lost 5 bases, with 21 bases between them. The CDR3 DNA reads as TGCAGCCCCTACGAGGGAGGACAAAAGACTGAAGCTTTCTTT. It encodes CSPYEGGQKTEAFF.

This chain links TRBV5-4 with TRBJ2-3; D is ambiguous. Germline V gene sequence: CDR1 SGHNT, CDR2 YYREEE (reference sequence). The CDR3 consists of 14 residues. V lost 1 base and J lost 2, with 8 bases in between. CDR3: CASSLYGFTDTQYF. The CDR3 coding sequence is TGTGCCAGCAGCTTGTATGGCTTCACAGATACGCAGTATTTT.

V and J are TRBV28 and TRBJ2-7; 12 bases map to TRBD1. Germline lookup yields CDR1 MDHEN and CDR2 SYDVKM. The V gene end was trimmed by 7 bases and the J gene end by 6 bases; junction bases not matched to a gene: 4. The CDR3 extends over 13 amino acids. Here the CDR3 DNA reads TGTGCCAGCAAGGGACAGGGGGCCCTCGAGCAGTACTTC. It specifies CASKGQGALEQYF.

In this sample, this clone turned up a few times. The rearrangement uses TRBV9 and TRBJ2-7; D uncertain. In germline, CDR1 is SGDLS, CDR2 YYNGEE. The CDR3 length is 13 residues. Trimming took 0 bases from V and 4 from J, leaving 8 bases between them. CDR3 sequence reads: CASSVGLGYEQYF. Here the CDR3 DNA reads TGTGCCAGCAGCGTAGGGTTGGGTTACGAGCAGTACTTC.

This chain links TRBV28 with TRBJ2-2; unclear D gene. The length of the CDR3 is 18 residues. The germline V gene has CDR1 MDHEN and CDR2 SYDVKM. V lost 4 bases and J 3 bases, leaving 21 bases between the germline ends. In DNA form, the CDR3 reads TGTGCCAGCAGTTCCCCCTCACTCAGTCGTAGGTACACCGGGGAGCTGTTTTTT. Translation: CASSSPSLSRRYTGELFF.

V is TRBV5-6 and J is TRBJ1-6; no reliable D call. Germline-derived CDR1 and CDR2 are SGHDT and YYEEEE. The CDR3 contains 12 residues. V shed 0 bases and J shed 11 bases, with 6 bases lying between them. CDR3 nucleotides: TGTGCCAGCAGCTTGGGGCAAACACCCCTCCACTTT. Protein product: CASSLGQTPLHF.

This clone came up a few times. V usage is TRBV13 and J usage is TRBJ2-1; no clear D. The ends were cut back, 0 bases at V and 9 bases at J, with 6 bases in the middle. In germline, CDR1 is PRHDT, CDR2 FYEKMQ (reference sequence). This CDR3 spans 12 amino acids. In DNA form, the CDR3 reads TGTGCCAGCAGCTTAGGTAGCCGTGAGCAGTTCTTC. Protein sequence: CASSLGSREQFF.

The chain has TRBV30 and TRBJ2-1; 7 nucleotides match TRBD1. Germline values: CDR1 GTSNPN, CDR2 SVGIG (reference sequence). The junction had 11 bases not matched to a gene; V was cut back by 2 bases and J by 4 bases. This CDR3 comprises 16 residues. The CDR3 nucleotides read TGTGCCTGGAGTCGAAGCCGGGACAGCTTTTACAATGAGCAGTTCTTC. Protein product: CAWSRSRDSFYNEQFF.

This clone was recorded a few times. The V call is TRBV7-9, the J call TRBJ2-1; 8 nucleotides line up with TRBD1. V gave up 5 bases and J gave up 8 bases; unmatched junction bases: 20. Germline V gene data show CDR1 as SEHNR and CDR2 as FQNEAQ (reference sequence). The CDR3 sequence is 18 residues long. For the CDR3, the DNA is TGTGCCAGCAGCCCCACCATAGTGACAGGGGAGAAGGGCCATGAGCAGTTCTTC. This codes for CASSPTIVTGEKGHEQFF.

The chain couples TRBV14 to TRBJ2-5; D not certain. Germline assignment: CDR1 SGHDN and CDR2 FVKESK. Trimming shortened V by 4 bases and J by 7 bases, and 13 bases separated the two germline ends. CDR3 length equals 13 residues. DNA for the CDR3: TGTGCCAGCAGCCCTAACCCAACGAGGACCCAGTACTTC. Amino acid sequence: CASSPNPTRTQYF.

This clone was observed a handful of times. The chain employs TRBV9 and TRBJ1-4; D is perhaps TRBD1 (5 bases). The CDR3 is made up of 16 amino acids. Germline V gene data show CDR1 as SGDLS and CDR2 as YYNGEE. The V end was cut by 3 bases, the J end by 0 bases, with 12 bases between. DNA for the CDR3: TGTGCCAGCAGCGGCAGCGACAGTGCAACTAATGAAAAACTGTTTTTT. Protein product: CASSGSDSATNEKLFF.

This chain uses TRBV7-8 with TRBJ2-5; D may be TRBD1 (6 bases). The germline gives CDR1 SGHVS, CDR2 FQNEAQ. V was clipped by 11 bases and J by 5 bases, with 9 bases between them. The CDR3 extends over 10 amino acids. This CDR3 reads CASRGETQYF. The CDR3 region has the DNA TGTGCCTCAAGGGGGGAGACCCAGTACTTC.

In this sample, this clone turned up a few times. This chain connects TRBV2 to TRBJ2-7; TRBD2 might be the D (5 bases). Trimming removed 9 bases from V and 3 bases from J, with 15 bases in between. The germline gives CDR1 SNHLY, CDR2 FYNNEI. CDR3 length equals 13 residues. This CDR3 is CASQPGSNYEQYF. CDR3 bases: TGTGCCAGTCAACCGGGATCAAACTACGAGCAGTACTTC.

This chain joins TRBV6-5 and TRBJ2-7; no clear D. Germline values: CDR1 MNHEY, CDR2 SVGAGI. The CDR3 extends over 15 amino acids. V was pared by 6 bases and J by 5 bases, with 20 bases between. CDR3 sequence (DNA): TGTGCCAGCAGCTCCGCACTAAGGGCGAACCACGAGCAGTACTTC. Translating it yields CASSSALRANHEQYF.

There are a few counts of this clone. The DNA of the CDR3 is TGTGCCAGCAGTCTCCAGACAGATTTGGATGAGCAGTTCTTC. Encoded protein: CASSLQTDLDEQFF. The rearrangement uses TRBV28 and TRBJ2-1; D might be TRBD1 (5 bases). CDR3 size: 14 residues. Deletions cut 5 bases from V and 8 bases from J, with 16 bases between. Germline CDR1 and CDR2: MDHEN and SYDVKM.

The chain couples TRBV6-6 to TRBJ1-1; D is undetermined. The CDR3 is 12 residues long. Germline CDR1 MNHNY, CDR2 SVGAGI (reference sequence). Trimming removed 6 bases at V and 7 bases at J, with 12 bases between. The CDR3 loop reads CASSPGHIEAFF. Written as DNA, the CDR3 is TGTGCCAGCAGCCCCGGTCATATTGAAGCTTTCTTT.

The CDR3 loop is CASSSIERAGANVLTF. In DNA form, the CDR3 reads TGTGCCAGCAGTTCGATCGAGAGGGCTGGGGCCAACGTCCTGACTTTC. The chain recombines TRBV27 with TRBJ2-6, with D perhaps TRBD2 (5 bases). The V end was cut by 4 bases, the J end by 2 bases, with 12 bases between. Per germline, CDR1 MNHEY and CDR2 SMNVEV (reference sequence). This CDR3 has 16 amino acids.

The CDR3, as DNA: TGTGCCTGGAACTGGGTGGCAGGGGGGAGAAATGAGCAGTTCTTC. Its protein is CAWNWVAGGRNEQFF. This chain joins TRBV30 and TRBJ2-1; a weak D match, TRBD1 (7 bases). Deletions cut 4 bases from V and 7 bases from J, with 20 bases between. Germline V lookup: CDR1 GTSNPN, CDR2 SVGIG (reference sequence). CDR3 length: 15 residues.

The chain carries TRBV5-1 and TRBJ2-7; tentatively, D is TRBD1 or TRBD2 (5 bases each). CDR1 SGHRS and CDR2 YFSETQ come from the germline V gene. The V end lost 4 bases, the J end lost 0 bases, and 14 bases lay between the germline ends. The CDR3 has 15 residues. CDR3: CASSPRDGASYEQYF. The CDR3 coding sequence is TGCGCCAGCAGCCCCCGGGACGGAGCCTCCTACGAGCAGTACTTC. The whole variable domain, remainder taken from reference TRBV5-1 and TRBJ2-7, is KAGVTQTPRYLIKTRGQQVTLSCSPISGHRSVSWYQQTPGQGLQFLFEYFSETQRNKGNFPGRFSGRQFSNSRSEMNVSTLELGDSALYLCASSPRDGASYEQYFGPGTRLTVT.

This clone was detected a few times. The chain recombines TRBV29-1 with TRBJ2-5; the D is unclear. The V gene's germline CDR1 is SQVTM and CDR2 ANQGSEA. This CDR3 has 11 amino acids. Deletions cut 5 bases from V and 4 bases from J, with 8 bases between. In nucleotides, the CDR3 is TGCAGCGTTTCTACCTTAGAGACCCAGTACTTC. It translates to CSVSTLETQYF.

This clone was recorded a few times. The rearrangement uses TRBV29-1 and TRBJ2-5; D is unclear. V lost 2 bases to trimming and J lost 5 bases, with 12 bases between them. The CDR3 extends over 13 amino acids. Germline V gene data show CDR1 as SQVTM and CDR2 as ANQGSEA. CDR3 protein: CSVEIGVVETQYF. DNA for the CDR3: TGCAGCGTTGAAATTGGGGTGGTGGAGACCCAGTACTTC.

Here the CDR3 DNA reads TGTGCCAGCAGTTTGGGGCCGGTCGGCTACGAGCAGTACTTC. Protein product: CASSLGPVGYEQYF. The chain couples TRBV27 to TRBJ2-7; a weak D match, TRBD1 (5 bases). The V gene's germline CDR1 is MNHEY and CDR2 SMNVEV (reference sequence). The CDR3 loop spans 14 amino acids. Trimming removed 3 bases from V and 3 bases from J, with 12 bases in between.

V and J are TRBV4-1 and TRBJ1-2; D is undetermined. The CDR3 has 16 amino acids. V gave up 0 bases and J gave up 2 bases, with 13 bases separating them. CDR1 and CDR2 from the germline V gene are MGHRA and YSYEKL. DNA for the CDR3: TGCGCCAGCAGCCAAGAGTCCAGTGTGGAGAACTATGGCTACACCTTC. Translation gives CASSQESSVENYGYTF.

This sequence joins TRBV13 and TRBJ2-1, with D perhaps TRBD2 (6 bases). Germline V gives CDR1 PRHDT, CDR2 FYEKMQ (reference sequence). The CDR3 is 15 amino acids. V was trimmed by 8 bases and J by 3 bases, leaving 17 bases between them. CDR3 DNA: TGTGCCAGCGAAAACCGGGACTCTCGCTACAATGAGCAGTTCTTC. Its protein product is CASENRDSRYNEQFF. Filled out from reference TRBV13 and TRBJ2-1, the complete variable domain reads AAGVIQSPRHLIKEKRETATLKCYPIPRHDTVYWYQQGPGQDPQFLISFYEKMQSDKGSIPDRFSAQQFSDYHSELNMSSLELGDSALYFCASENRDSRYNEQFFGPGTRLTVL.

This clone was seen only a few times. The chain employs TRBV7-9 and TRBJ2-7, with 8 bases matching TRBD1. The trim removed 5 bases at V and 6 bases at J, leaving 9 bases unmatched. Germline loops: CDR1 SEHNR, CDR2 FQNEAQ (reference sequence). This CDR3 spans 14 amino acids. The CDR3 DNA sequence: TGTGCCAGCAGCCCGACAGGGGCTTACGGCGAGCAGTACTTC. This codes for CASSPTGAYGEQYF.

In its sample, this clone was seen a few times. The CDR3 here is CSVEVPGPYGYTF. In DNA, the CDR3 is TGCAGCGTTGAAGTGCCCGGGCCCTATGGCTACACCTTC. The V and J genes are TRBV29-1 and TRBJ1-2; D remains unclear. V dropped 1 base and J dropped 4 bases, with 10 bases sitting between them. Per the germline V gene, CDR1 is SQVTM and CDR2 is ANQGSEA. The CDR3 contains 13 residues.

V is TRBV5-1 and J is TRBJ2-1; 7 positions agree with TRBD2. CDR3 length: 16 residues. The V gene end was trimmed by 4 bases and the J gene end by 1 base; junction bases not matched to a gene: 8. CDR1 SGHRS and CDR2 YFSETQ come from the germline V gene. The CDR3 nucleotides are TGCGCCAGCAGCCCCAGCGGGGCCGGATCCTACAATGAGCAGTTCTTC. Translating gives CASSPSGAGSYNEQFF.